The rows below give T cell receptor beta chains drawn from one sample of a study of cytomegalovirus exposure and HLA in healthy donors. Using immunoSEQ multiplex PCR, the repertoire was profiled, and TCRdb retains in-frame clones only, with some absent. The sample includes 70,000 to 80,000 clones, less than 80% of them seen just once. The sequencing input was PBMCs. These receptors came from a woman aged 35 to 49 in good health and CMV-seropositive. The CDR3 runs from the conserved cysteine through the conserved F or W. The order of the fields is clone size, D gene, V gene, J gene, CDR3 DNA, CDR3 protein. The D gene is left open where the match is weak. The size field is filled for only some rows; it gives once, few, many or a size class.

clone_size: once
d_call: TRBD2
v_call: TRBV5-6
j_call: TRBJ2-3
cdr3_nt: TGTGCCAGCAGCGTGGGCCCTAGCGGGGGGGGCACAGATACGCAGTATTTT
cdr3_aa: CASSVGPSGGGTDTQYF

clone_size: .
d_call: .
v_call: TRBV7-9
j_call: TRBJ2-5
cdr3_nt: TGTGCCAGCAGCTACTCAGGGACCCAGTACTTC
cdr3_aa: CASSYSGTQYF

clone_size: .
d_call: TRBD2
v_call: TRBV19
j_call: TRBJ2-3
cdr3_nt: TGTGCCAGTAGTATAGACGGAAGCGGGGGGCTGAATACGCAGTATTTT
cdr3_aa: CASSIDGSGGLNTQYF

clone_size: once
d_call: TRBD2
v_call: TRBV19
j_call: TRBJ2-5
cdr3_nt: TGTGCCGCGGCTAGCGGGGTACAAGAGACCCAGTACTTC
cdr3_aa: CAAASGVQETQYF

clone_size: .
d_call: .
v_call: TRBV4-3
j_call: TRBJ2-3
cdr3_nt: TGCGCCAGCAGCCAAGATTCCTATACGCAGTATTTT
cdr3_aa: CASSQDSYTQYF

clone_size: once
d_call: .
v_call: TRBV27
j_call: TRBJ1-1
cdr3_nt: TGTGCCAGCAAGCGGCGGAACACTGAAGCTTTCTTT
cdr3_aa: CASKRRNTEAFF

clone_size: .
d_call: TRBD1
v_call: TRBV27
j_call: TRBJ1-1
cdr3_nt: TGTGCCAGCTCTGGGACAGCGAACACTGAAGCTTTCTTT
cdr3_aa: CASSGTANTEAFF

clone_size: .
d_call: .
v_call: TRBV6-5
j_call: TRBJ2-1
cdr3_nt: TGTGCCAGCAGAGGACAGAATGAGCAGTTCTTC
cdr3_aa: CASRGQNEQFF

clone_size: once
d_call: TRBD1
v_call: TRBV9
j_call: TRBJ1-4
cdr3_nt: TGTGCCAGCAGCGTAGCTGGGGGATTGGGGGACAGGAGGGAAAAACTGTTTTTT
cdr3_aa: CASSVAGGLGDRREKLFF

clone_size: .
d_call: TRBD2
v_call: TRBV2
j_call: TRBJ2-3
cdr3_nt: TGTGCCAGCTATGGGACTACAGTTGCAGATACGCAGTATTTT
cdr3_aa: CASYGTTVADTQYF

clone_size: .
d_call: TRBD2
v_call: TRBV28
j_call: TRBJ2-7
cdr3_nt: TGTGCCAGCAGTTTGAGGGCTAGCGGGGGGATGAGGGAGCAGTACTTC
cdr3_aa: CASSLRASGGMREQYF

clone_size: .
d_call: .
v_call: TRBV6-6
j_call: TRBJ1-1
cdr3_nt: TGTGCCACCATGTTCGCGAGAGCCTTTGAAGCTTTCTTT
cdr3_aa: CATMFARAFEAFF

clone_size: .
d_call: TRBD1
v_call: TRBV7-2
j_call: TRBJ2-7
cdr3_nt: TGTGCCAGCAGCCTCGGACAGGGCGACGAGCAGTACTTC
cdr3_aa: CASSLGQGDEQYF

clone_size: .
d_call: .
v_call: TRBV9
j_call: TRBJ1-2
cdr3_nt: TGTGCCAGCAGTGAAGCAGGAGGGCTACATGGCTACACCTTC
cdr3_aa: CASSEAGGLHGYTF

clone_size: .
d_call: TRBD1
v_call: TRBV18
j_call: TRBJ1-2
cdr3_nt: TGTGCCAGCTCACCCGGGACAGAAAGCTATGGCTACACCTTC
cdr3_aa: CASSPGTESYGYTF

clone_size: once
d_call: .
v_call: TRBV28
j_call: TRBJ2-7
cdr3_nt: TGTGCCAGCACCCCTCCCCACAGGTACGAGCAGTACTTC
cdr3_aa: CASTPPHRYEQYF

clone_size: .
d_call: .
v_call: TRBV27
j_call: TRBJ2-1
cdr3_nt: TGTGCCAGCAGTTTATCTATTTACAATGAGCAGTTCTTC
cdr3_aa: CASSLSIYNEQFF

clone_size: .
d_call: TRBD2
v_call: TRBV7-9
j_call: TRBJ2-7
cdr3_nt: TGTGCCAGCAGCTCTACGGGACTAGCGGTTCGCTGGTACTTC
cdr3_aa: CASSSTGLAVRWYF

clone_size: .
d_call: TRBD2
v_call: TRBV4-1
j_call: TRBJ2-7
cdr3_nt: TGCGCCAGCAGCCAAGATGTTCGGGGGGGCTCGGTCGAGCAGTACTTC
cdr3_aa: CASSQDVRGGSVEQYF

clone_size: .
d_call: .
v_call: TRBV2
j_call: TRBJ2-1
cdr3_nt: TGTGCCAGCAGACTCGAGTGGAATGAGCAGTTCTTC
cdr3_aa: CASRLEWNEQFF

clone_size: .
d_call: TRBD2
v_call: TRBV7-8
j_call: TRBJ2-7
cdr3_nt: TGTGCCAGCAGCTTAGATAGCGGGGGTACCTACGAGCAGTACTTC
cdr3_aa: CASSLDSGGTYEQYF

clone_size: .
d_call: .
v_call: TRBV10-3
j_call: TRBJ1-5
cdr3_nt: TGTGCCATCAGTGAGTCGATGGGCAGGGAACAGCCCCAGCATTTT
cdr3_aa: CAISESMGREQPQHF

clone_size: .
d_call: TRBD1
v_call: TRBV6-1
j_call: TRBJ1-3
cdr3_nt: TGTGCCAGCAAAATCATGAGGGGGCTTGGAAACACCATATATTTT
cdr3_aa: CASKIMRGLGNTIYF

clone_size: .
d_call: .
v_call: TRBV18
j_call: TRBJ2-3
cdr3_nt: TGTGCCAGCTCACCACAACCAGATAGCACAGATACGCAGTATTTT
cdr3_aa: CASSPQPDSTDTQYF

clone_size: .
d_call: TRBD1
v_call: TRBV7-3
j_call: TRBJ1-2
cdr3_nt: TGTGCCAGCAGCTTCCCGGACAGGGCCTATGGCTACACCTTC
cdr3_aa: CASSFPDRAYGYTF

clone_size: .
d_call: .
v_call: TRBV19
j_call: TRBJ2-3
cdr3_nt: TGTGCCAGTAGTATAGGTCCCCTCACAGATACGCAGTATTTT
cdr3_aa: CASSIGPLTDTQYF